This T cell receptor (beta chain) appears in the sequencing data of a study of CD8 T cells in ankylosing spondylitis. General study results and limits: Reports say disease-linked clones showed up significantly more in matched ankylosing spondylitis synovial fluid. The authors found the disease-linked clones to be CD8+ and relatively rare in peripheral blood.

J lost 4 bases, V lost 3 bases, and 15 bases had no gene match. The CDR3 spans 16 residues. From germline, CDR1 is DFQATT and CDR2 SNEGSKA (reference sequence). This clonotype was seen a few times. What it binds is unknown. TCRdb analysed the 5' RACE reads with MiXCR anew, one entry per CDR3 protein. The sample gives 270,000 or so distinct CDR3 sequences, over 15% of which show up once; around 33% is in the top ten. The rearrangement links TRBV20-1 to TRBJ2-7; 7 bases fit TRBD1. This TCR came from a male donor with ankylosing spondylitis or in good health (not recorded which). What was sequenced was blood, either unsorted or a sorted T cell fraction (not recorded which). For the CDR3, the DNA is TGCAGTGCTAGGCCCCGAGACGGGACAGAAACTTACGAGCAGTACTTC. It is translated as CSARPRDGTETYEQYF.